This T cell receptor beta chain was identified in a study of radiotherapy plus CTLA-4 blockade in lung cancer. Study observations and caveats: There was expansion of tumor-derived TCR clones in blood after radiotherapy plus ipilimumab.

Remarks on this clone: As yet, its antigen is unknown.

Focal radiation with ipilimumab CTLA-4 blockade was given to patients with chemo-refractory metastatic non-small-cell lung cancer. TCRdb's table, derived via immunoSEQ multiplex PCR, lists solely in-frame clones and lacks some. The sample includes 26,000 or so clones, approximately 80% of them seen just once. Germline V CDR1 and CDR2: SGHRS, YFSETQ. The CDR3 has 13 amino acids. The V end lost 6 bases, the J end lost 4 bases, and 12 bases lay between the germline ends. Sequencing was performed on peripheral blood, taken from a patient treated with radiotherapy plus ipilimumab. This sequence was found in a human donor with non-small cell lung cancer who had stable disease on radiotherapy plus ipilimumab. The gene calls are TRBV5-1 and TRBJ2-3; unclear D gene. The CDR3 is CASTLARADTQYF. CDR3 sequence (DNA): TGCGCCAGCACCCTTGCCCGGGCAGATACGCAGTATTTT.